This T cell receptor (beta chain) comes out of a study of T cells after yellow fever vaccination. Germline CDR1 reads SGHNT; CDR2 reads YYREEE (reference sequence). Trimming took 4 bases from V and 3 from J, leaving 18 bases between them. The CDR3 runs 16 residues. This clonotype was recorded a few times. TCRdb redid the calling of the 5' RACE reads with MiXCR, one entry per CDR3 protein. Among roughly 300,000 distinct CDR3 sequences, approximately 8% were seen once, and the ten largest hold 17%. The receptor was isolated from a man between 18 and 35 years old who received the YFV17D yellow fever vaccine. The chain is built from TRBV5-4 and TRBJ2-3, with a weak D call TRBD1 (7 bases). Sequenced here: PBMCs, sampled about 49 days after the first yellow fever vaccination. The DNA for the CDR3 is TGTGCCAGCAGCACTTCCGACAGGGAGGTAACAGATACGCAGTATTTT. Amino acid sequence: CASSTSDREVTDTQYF.